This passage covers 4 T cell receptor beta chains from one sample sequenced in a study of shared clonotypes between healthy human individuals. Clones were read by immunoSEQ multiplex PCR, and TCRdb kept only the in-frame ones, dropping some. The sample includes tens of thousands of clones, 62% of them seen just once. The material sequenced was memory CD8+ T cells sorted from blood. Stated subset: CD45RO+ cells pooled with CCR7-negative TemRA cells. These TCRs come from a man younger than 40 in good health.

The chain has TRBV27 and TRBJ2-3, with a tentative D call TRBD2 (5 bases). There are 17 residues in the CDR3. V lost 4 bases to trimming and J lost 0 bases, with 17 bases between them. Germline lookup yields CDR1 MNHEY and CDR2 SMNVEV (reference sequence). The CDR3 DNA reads TGTGCCAGCAGTTACGGGGTCGGAGGTCGAAGCACAGATACGCAGTATTTT. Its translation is CASSYGVGGRSTDTQYF.

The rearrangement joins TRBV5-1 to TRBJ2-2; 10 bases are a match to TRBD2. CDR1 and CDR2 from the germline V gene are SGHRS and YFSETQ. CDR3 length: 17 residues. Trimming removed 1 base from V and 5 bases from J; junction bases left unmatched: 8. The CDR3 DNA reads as TGCGCCAGCAGCTTGTTCCTAGCGGGAGTGGGGACCGGGGAGCTGTTTTTT. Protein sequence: CASSLFLAGVGTGELFF.

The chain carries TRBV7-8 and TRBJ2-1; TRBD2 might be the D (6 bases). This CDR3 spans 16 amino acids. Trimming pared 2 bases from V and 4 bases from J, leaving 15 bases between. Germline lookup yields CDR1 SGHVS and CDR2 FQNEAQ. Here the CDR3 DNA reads TGTGCCAGCAGCTTAACCGGGACCGGGAGATACAATGAGCAGTTCTTC. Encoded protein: CASSLTGTGRYNEQFF.

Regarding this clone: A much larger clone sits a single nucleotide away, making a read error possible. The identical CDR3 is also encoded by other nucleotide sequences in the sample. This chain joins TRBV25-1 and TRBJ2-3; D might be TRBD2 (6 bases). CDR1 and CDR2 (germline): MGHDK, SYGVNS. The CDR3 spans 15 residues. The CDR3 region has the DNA TGTGCCAGCAGTTGGGGCGGGATCCACACAGATACGCAATATTTT. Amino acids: CASSWGGIHTDTQYF.